Each of the 20 T cell receptor beta chains below was sequenced from the same sample in a study of T-cell reconstitution after alpha-beta-depleted transplantation in children. As it was prepared, the TCRbeta library received unique molecular identifiers. TCRdb re-derived calls from the PCR reads in MiXCR, one entry per CDR3 protein. The table shows roughly 120,000 distinct CDR3 sequences, with roughly 24% occurring only once. Source: PBMCs, mostly from graft donor cells, taken 180 days after TCRalphabeta/CD19-depleted stem cell transplant. The receptor set was obtained from a male patient between 2 and 15 years old who had a stem cell transplant for chronic granulomatous disease, so the T cells may come from the graft donor.

This clonotype was picked up a small number of times. The gene calls are TRBV5-1 and TRBJ2-1, with 12 bases aligning to TRBD2. The CDR3 has 14 residues. The V segment lost 2 bases and the J segment 9 bases; nucleotides outside the gene matches: 3. Germline assignment: CDR1 SGHRS and CDR2 YFSETQ. The CDR3, as DNA: TGCGCCAGCAGCTTTCCTAGCGGGGGGGGTGAGCAGTTCTTC. Translating gives CASSFPSGGGEQFF.

The J gene is TRBJ1-5, the V gene TRBV5-1; D remains ambiguous. Trimming pared 4 bases from V and 7 bases from J, leaving 15 bases between. This CDR3 has 14 residues. Germline V gene sequence: CDR1 SGHRS, CDR2 YFSETQ. DNA for the CDR3: TGCGCCAGCAGCGGCGCCCCCGGTAACCAGCCCCAGCATTTT. Its protein is CASSGAPGNQPQHF.

Many counts were recorded for this clonotype. The chain links TRBV5-6 to TRBJ1-1, with D perhaps matching TRBD1 (5 bases). V dropped 1 base and J dropped 5 bases, with 12 bases sitting between them. There are 14 residues in the CDR3. Germline CDR1 is SGHDT and CDR2 is YYEEEE. CDR3 nucleotides: TGTGCCAGCAGCTTGCTAGGGGTCAGGACTGAAGCTTTCTTT. As protein: CASSLLGVRTEAFF.

The table lists this clonotype with many counts. The CDR3 nucleotides are TGTGCCAGCAGCTGGGGCGGAGTCCTTAGCACAGATACGCAGTATTTT. Protein sequence: CASSWGGVLSTDTQYF. The chain employs TRBV5-8 and TRBJ2-3; a weak D match, TRBD1 (5 bases). V lost 3 bases, J lost 0 bases, and 14 bases lay in between. The CDR3 has 16 amino acids. Germline V gene lookup returns CDR1 SGHTS and CDR2 YDEGEE.

J is TRBJ1-2 and V is TRBV7-9; TRBD1 is a possible D gene (5 bases). The CDR3 is made up of 13 amino acids. Between the trimmed V and J ends, which lost 3 bases and 8 bases, there was a span of 13 bases. The V gene's germline CDR1 is SEHNR and CDR2 FQNEAQ (reference sequence). As DNA, the CDR3 is TGTGCCAGCAGCTTTGATCAGGGTGGGGGCTACACCTTC. Amino acid sequence: CASSFDQGGGYTF.

This clonotype was seen ten or more times. The rearrangement uses TRBV5-5 and TRBJ2-3; D is undetermined. V was cut by 4 bases and J by 0 bases, with 12 bases left in between. This CDR3 contains 15 residues. Germline V gene sequence: CDR1 SGHKS, CDR2 YYEKEE (reference sequence). CDR3 protein: CASSAGDLSTDTQYF. The CDR3 DNA reads TGTGCCAGCAGCGCCGGAGATCTTAGCACAGATACGCAGTATTTT.

This clonotype was seen ten or more times. The chain is built from TRBV12-3 or TRBV12-4 and TRBJ2-7; 10 bases agree with TRBD1. The CDR3 length is 16 residues. Trimming at V came to 1 base and at J to 2 bases, leaving 5 bases not matched to a gene. As DNA, the CDR3 is TGTGCCAGCAGTTTAGGGGGCGGACAGGGGGCCTACGAGCAGTACTTC. Translated: CASSLGGGQGAYEQYF.

This chain connects TRBV20-1 to TRBJ1-6, with D possibly being TRBD1 (6 bases). V was clipped by 1 base and J by 4 bases, with 14 bases between them. Germline V lookup: CDR1 DFQATT, CDR2 SNEGSKA (reference sequence). The CDR3 consists of 16 residues. The CDR3 loop reads CSARVTGQLYNSPLHF. The CDR3 DNA is TGCAGTGCTAGAGTAACAGGACAGCTTTATAATTCACCCCTCCACTTT.

A few counts support this clonotype. This sequence joins TRBV20-1 and TRBJ2-7, with TRBD1 matching 8 bases. Germline V gene data show CDR1 as DFQATT and CDR2 as SNEGSKA (reference sequence). The CDR3 contains 13 residues. Trimming at V came to 5 bases and at J to 7 bases, leaving 10 bases not matched to a gene. The CDR3 DNA reads as TGCAGTGCTGGAAGACAGGGGTCGGGGGAGCAGTACTTC. Protein product: CSAGRQGSGEQYF.

J is TRBJ2-2 and V is TRBV7-3, with D possibly being TRBD1 (5 bases). V lost 3 bases and J lost 7, with 12 bases in between. The CDR3 has 14 amino acids. Per germline, CDR1 SGHTA and CDR2 FQGTGA. CDR3 region: CASSFSPGLGELFF. The CDR3 nucleotides are TGTGCCAGCAGCTTCAGCCCAGGGCTCGGGGAGCTGTTTTTT.

This clonotype was seen at least ten times. The J gene is TRBJ2-1, the V gene TRBV5-1; either TRBD1 or TRBD2 may fit D (6 bases each). Germline CDR1 is SGHRS and CDR2 is YFSETQ. The V gene lost 4 bases and the J gene lost 9 bases, with 11 bases spanning the gap. This CDR3 has 12 amino acids. The CDR3 here is CASSRGAGEQFF. CDR3 DNA: TGCGCCAGCAGCAGGGGGGCGGGTGAGCAGTTCTTC.

This clonotype was recorded many times. The chain is built from TRBV7-2 and TRBJ1-4; TRBD1 is a possible D gene (5 bases). Trimming cost V 3 bases and J 7 bases, with 15 bases left between them. There are 15 residues in the CDR3. Germline CDR1 SGHTA, CDR2 FQGNSA. CDR3 amino acids: CASSLRGPGGEKLFF. CDR3 DNA: TGTGCCAGCAGCTTGAGGGGTCCGGGTGGTGAAAAACTGTTTTTT.

J is TRBJ2-2 and V is TRBV28; 11 nucleotides line up with TRBD2. The germline V gene encodes CDR1 MDHEN and CDR2 SYDVKM. There are 16 residues in the CDR3. V was pared by 5 bases and J by 3 bases, with 5 bases of the junction left unmatched. CDR3 sequence reads: CASSPRLAGYTGELFF. Here the CDR3 DNA reads TGTGCCAGCAGTCCCCGACTAGCGGGGTACACCGGGGAGCTGTTTTTT. The full variable domain, with the rest looked up from reference TRBV28 and TRBJ2-2, is DVKVTQSSRYLVKRTGEKVFLECVQDMDHENMFWYRQDPGLGLRLIYFSYDVKMKEKGDIPEGYSVSREKKERFSLILESASTNQTSMYLCASSPRLAGYTGELFFGEGSRLTVL.

V gene TRBV7-2 combines with J gene TRBJ2-3; a weak D match, TRBD2 (6 bases). The CDR3 spans 14 residues. CDR1 is SGHTA and CDR2 is FQGNSA in the germline V gene. V lost 5 bases and J lost 4, with 13 bases in between. The CDR3 region has the DNA TGTGCCAGCAGCCTATCTCTAGCGTCAGATACGCAGTATTTT. Its protein is CASSLSLASDTQYF.

This clonotype was recorded at least ten times. This chain links TRBV7-6 with TRBJ2-3; D might be TRBD1 or TRBD2, each matching 5 bases. Trimming shortened V by 1 base and J by 2 bases, and 16 bases separated the two germline ends. The CDR3 runs 17 residues. Germline lookup yields CDR1 SGHVS and CDR2 FNYEAQ. Here the CDR3 reads CASSLVPLGTTTDTQYF. DNA of the CDR3: TGTGCCAGCAGCTTAGTGCCCCTCGGGACCACCACAGATACGCAGTATTTT.

This sequence joins TRBV5-6 and TRBJ2-3; 8 bases are shared with TRBD1. This CDR3 comprises 14 residues. Germline CDR1 and CDR2: SGHDT and YYEEEE. V shed 1 base, J shed 4 bases, and the junction held 2 bases outside the gene matches. The CDR3 spells CASSLQGASDTQYF. CDR3 DNA: TGTGCCAGCAGCTTGCAGGGGGCCTCAGATACGCAGTATTTT.

Many counts were recorded for this clonotype. The chain joins TRBV20-1 to TRBJ1-1, with unresolved D. V was shortened by 0 bases and J by 0 bases, with 11 bases between the two germline ends. Looked up from germline, CDR1 is DFQATT and CDR2 is SNEGSKA (reference sequence). The length of the CDR3 is 15 residues. The CDR3 protein is CSARDSVQVNTEAFF. The CDR3 nucleotides are TGCAGTGCTAGAGATTCGGTCCAGGTGAACACTGAAGCTTTCTTT.

This clonotype was seen once. As DNA, the CDR3 is TGTGCCACAGACCCGTTAGGGGGGCCCACAGATACGCAGTATTTT. This translates into CATDPLGGPTDTQYF. The chain links TRBV28 to TRBJ2-3; D might be TRBD1 or TRBD2, each matching 6 bases. The V and J ends lost 10 bases and 2 bases respectively, with 19 bases between them. The CDR3 runs to 15 residues. The germline V gene encodes CDR1 MDHEN and CDR2 SYDVKM.

This clonotype appeared a few times. The chain carries TRBV4-3 and TRBJ1-2; D might be TRBD1 (6 bases). CDR1 is LGHNA and CDR2 is YSLEER in the germline V gene. Trimming took 0 bases from V and 0 from J, leaving 11 bases between them. This CDR3 has 16 amino acids. CDR3 DNA: TGCGCCAGCAGCCAAGAGGGGGCCGGAGCTAACTATGGCTACACCTTC. The encoded protein is CASSQEGAGANYGYTF.

This clonotype was recorded many times. The rearrangement links TRBV6-1 to TRBJ2-1, with 9 bases aligning to TRBD2. The CDR3 is made up of 15 amino acids. From germline, CDR1 is MNHNS and CDR2 SASEGT. V gave up 6 bases and J gave up 4 bases; unmatched junction bases: 7. This CDR3 is CASRSGTSYYNEQFF. CDR3 DNA sequence: TGTGCCAGCAGGTCCGGGACTAGCTATTACAATGAGCAGTTCTTC.